The following is a T cell receptor (beta chain) sequence with its context. The data belong to a study of blood T cell repertoires in COVID-19. Whole-study context: There were acute and convalescent COVID-19 samples, and they came from the United States, Italy and Spain. Nucleic acid was either cDNA or gDNA, and it came from T cells, B-cell-depleted T cells, or PBMCs.

CDR3 length: 16 residues. Trimming cost V 4 bases and J 3 bases, with 13 bases left between them. Germline assignment: CDR1 LGHNA and CDR2 YNFKEQ. How the authors handled the data: Estimation of nucleated cell counts relied on the amplification of reference gene primers. Produced via immunoSEQ multiplex PCR; TCRdb's table is partial and in-frame only. The V and J calls and clone size were taken over from that table, and D and trimming were inferred from the DNA. The sample consists of over 65,000 clones, around 90% of them appearing once. This chain joins TRBV4-2 and TRBJ1-6, with D perhaps TRBD1 (6 bases). This sequence originates from a woman of 80 years or more with acute or convalescent COVID-19. Sequencing was carried out using peripheral blood. The CDR3, as DNA: TGTGCCAGCAGCCTCGGACAGAGTTACTATAATTCACCCCTCCACTTT. It yields the protein CASSLGQSYYNSPLHF.